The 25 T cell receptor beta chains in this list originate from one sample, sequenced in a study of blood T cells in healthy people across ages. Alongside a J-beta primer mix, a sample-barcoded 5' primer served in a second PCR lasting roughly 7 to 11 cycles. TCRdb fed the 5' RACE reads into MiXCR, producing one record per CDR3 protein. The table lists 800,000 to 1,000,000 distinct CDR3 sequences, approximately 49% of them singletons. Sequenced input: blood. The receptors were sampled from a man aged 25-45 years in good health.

In DNA form, the CDR3 reads TGTGCCATCATGAGGGGGGACAGCTCCTACGAGCAGTACTTC. Its protein product is CAIMRGDSSYEQYF. V gene TRBV10-3 combines with J gene TRBJ2-7; possibly TRBD1 for D (7 bases). CDR1 and CDR2 (germline): ENHRY, SYGVKD. Trimming pared 7 bases from V and 0 bases from J, leaving 13 bases between. The CDR3 has 14 residues.

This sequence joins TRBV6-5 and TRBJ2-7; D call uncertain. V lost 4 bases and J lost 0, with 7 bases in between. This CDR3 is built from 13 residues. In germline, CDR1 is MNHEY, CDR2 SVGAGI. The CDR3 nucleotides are TGTGCCAGCAGTTGGTCAACCTCCTACGAGCAGTACTTC. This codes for CASSWSTSYEQYF.

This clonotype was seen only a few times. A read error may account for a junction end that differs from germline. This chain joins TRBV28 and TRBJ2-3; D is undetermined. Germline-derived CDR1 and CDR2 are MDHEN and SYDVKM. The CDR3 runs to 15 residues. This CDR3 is CASSSPGGSTDTQYF. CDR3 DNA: TGCGCCAGCAGCTCACCAGGCGGTAGCACAGATACGCAGTATTTT.

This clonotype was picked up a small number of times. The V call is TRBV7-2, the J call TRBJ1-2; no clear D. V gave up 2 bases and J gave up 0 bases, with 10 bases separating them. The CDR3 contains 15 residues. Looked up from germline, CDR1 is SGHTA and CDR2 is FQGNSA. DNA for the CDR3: TGTGCCAGCAGCTTAATTTGGGGAGCTAACTATGGCTACACCTTC. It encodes CASSLIWGANYGYTF.

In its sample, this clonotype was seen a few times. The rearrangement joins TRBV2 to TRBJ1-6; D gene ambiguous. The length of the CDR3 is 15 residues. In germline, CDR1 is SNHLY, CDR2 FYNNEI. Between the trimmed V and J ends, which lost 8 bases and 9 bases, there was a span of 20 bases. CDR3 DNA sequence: TGTGCCAGCCTCCGGGGTGGAGCTCGGGGTTCACCCCTCCACTTT. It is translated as CASLRGGARGSPLHF.

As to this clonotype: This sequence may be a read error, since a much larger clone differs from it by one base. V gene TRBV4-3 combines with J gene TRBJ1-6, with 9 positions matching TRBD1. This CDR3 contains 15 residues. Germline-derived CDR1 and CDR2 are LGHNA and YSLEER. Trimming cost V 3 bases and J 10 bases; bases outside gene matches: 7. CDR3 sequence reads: CASSHSGTGKSPLHF. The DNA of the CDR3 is TGCGCCAGCAGCCACTCCGGGACAGGGAAGTCACCCCTCCACTTT.

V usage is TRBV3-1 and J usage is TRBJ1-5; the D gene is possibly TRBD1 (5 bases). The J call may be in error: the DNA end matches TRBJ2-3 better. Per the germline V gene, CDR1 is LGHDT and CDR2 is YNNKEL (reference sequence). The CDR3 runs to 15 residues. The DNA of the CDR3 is TGTGCCAGCAGCCAGCAAACAGGCGCCAATCAGCCCCAGTATTTT. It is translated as CASSQQTGANQPQYF.

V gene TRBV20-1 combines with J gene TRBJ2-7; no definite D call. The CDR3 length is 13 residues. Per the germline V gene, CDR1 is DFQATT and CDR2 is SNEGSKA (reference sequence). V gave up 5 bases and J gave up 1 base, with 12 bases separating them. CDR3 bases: TGCAGTGCTCCCCGGCCAGCTTCCTACGAGCAGTACTTC. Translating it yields CSAPRPASYEQYF.

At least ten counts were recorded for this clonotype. CDR3 sequence (DNA): TGTGCCAGCAGCTCAGGGCGACGGGTTTACAATGAGCAGTTCTTC. It is translated as CASSSGRRVYNEQFF. This chain links TRBV7-9 with TRBJ2-1; tentatively, D is TRBD1 (5 bases). CDR3 length equals 15 residues. Germline V gene lookup returns CDR1 SEHNR and CDR2 FQNEAQ (reference sequence). V was clipped by 4 bases and J by 4 bases, with 14 bases between them.

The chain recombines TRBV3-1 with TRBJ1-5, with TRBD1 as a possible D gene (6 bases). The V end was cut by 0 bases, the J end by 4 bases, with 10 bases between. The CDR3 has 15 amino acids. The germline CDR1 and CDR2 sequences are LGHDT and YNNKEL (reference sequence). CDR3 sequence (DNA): TGTGCCAGCAGCCAAGAGGGGGCAGGTAATCAGCCCCAGCATTTT. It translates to CASSQEGAGNQPQHF.

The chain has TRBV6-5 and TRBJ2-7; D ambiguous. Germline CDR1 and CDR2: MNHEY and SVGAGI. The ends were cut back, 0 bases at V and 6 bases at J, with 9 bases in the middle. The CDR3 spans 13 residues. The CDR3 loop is CASSYSGQSEQYF. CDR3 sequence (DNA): TGTGCCAGCAGTTACTCGGGTCAGTCCGAGCAGTACTTC.

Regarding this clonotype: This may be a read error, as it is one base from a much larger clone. The CDR3 region is CAGSPVDRDNSPLHF. CDR3 sequence (DNA): TGTGCCGGCAGTCCCGTAGACAGGGATAATTCACCCCTCCACTTT. The rearrangement joins TRBV28 to TRBJ1-6, with 7 bases lining up with TRBD1. The length of the CDR3 is 15 residues. Germline V gene lookup returns CDR1 MDHEN and CDR2 SYDVKM.

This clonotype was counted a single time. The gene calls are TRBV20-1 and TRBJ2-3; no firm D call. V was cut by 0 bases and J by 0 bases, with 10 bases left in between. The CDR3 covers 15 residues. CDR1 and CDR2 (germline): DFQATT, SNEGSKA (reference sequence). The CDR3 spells CSARDWRHSTDTQYF. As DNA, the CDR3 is TGCAGTGCTAGAGATTGGCGTCATAGCACAGATACGCAGTATTTT.

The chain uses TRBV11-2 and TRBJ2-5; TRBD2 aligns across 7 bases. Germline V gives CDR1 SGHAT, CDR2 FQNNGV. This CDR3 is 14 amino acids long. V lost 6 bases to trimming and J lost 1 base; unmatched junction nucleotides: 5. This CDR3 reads CASSPTSRQETQYF. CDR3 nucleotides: TGTGCCAGCAGTCCGACTAGCCGCCAAGAGACCCAGTACTTC.

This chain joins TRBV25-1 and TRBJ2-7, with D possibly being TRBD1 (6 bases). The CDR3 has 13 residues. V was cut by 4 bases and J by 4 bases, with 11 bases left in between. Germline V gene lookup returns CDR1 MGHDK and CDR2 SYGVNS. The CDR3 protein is CASSVPGQYEQYF. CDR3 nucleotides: TGTGCCAGCAGTGTACCGGGACAATACGAGCAGTACTTC.

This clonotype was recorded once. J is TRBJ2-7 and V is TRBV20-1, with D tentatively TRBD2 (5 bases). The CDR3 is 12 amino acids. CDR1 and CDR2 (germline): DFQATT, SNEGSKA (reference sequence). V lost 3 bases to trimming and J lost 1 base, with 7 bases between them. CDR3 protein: CSASGNSYEQYF. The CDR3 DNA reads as TGCAGTGCTAGCGGGAATTCCTACGAGCAGTACTTC.

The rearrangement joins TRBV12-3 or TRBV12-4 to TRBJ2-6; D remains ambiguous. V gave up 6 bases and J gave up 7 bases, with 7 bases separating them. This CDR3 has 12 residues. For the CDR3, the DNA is TGTGCCAGCAGACAGCTCGCCAACGTCCTGACTTTC. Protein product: CASRQLANVLTF.

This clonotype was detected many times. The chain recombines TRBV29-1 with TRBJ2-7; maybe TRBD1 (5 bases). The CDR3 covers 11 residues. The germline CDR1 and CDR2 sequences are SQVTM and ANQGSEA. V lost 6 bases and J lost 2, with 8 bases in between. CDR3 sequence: CSVDIAYEQYF. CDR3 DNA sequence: TGCAGCGTGGACATAGCCTACGAGCAGTACTTC.

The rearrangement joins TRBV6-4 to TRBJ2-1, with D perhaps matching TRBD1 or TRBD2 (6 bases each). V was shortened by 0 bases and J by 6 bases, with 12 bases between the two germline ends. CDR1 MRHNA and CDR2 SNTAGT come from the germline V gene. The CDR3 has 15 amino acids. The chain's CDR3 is CASSDSGAGINEQFF. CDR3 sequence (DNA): TGTGCCAGCAGTGACTCGGGGGCGGGGATCAATGAGCAGTTCTTC.

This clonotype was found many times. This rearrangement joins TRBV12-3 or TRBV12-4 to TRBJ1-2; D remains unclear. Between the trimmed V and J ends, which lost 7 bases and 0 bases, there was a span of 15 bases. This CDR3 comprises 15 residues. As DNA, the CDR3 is TGTGCCAGCACCTCGCAGGCGCGGGCTAACTATGGCTACACCTTC. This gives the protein CASTSQARANYGYTF.

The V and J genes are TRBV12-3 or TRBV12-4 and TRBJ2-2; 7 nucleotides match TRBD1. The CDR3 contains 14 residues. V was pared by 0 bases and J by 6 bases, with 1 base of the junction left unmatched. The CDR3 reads CASSLAQGAGELFF. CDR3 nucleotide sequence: TGTGCCAGCAGTTTAGCCCAGGGGGCCGGGGAGCTGTTTTTT.

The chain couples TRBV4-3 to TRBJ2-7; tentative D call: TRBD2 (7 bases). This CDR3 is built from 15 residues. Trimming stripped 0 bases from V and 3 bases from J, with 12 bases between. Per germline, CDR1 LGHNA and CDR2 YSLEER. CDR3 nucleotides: TGCGCCAGCAGCCAAGATAGGGGGGGGCTCTACGAGCAGTACTTC. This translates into CASSQDRGGLYEQYF.

CDR3 bases: TGCGCCAGCAGCCAAGATAGTAGGTCTGGGGCCAACGTCCTGACTTTC. Translation: CASSQDSRSGANVLTF. The chain employs TRBV4-1 and TRBJ2-6; D is uncertain. Germline V gene sequence: CDR1 MGHRA, CDR2 YSYEKL. V was cut by 0 bases and J by 1 base, with 7 bases left in between. There are 16 residues in the CDR3.

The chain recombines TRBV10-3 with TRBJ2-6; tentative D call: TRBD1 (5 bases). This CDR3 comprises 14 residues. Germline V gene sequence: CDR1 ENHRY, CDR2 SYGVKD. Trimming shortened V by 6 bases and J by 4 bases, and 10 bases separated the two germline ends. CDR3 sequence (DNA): TGTGCCATCAGCCAGGGTGACGGGGCCAACGTCCTGACTTTC. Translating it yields CAISQGDGANVLTF.

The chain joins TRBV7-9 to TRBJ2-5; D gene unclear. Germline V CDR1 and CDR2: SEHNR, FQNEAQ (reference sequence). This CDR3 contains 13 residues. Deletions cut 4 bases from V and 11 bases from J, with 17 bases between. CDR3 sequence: CASSSPLYNEQYF. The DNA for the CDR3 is TGTGCCAGCAGCTCGCCCCTCTACAATGAGCAGTACTTC.